This T cell receptor beta chain was found in a study of human T cells and chemical hapten exposure. Study-level background: Patch tests containing 0.01% DPC, applied to the upper back, were read at 6 days. Per-sample TCR yield variability stemmed mainly from small pooled library volume differences.

TCRdb redid the calling of the RACE reads with MiXCR, one entry per CDR3 protein. This sample has 74,000 or so distinct CDR3 sequences, with approximately 10% found just once. Indicated time point: patch test 1, 2 weeks after DPC sensitization. Regarding treatment: therapeutic diphenylcyclopropenone sensitization with weekly scalp DPC. The starting material was whole blood, obtained in connection with sensitization to the hapten diphenylcyclopropenone (DPC). This sequence was found in a woman between 45 and 65 years old with alopecia areata. Some clones in this sample may be carry-over from other donors' samples.

DNA for the CDR3: TGCAGCGTTGAAGGTCAAGTTAGGACAGATACGCAGTATTTT. It encodes CSVEGQVRTDTQYF. J is TRBJ2-3 and V is TRBV29-1, with no clear D. Germline V gene data show CDR1 as SQVTM and CDR2 as ANQGSEA. The CDR3 has 14 residues. V gave up 1 base and J gave up 3 bases, with 11 bases separating them.